A single T cell receptor beta chain is shown here with its context. What it binds is not known. Of the isolated RNA, all was reverse transcribed, and so the sequenced material was expressed TCRB transcripts. The assay was immunoSEQ multiplex PCR, and TCRdb's table has in-frame clones only and misses some. The profile shows over 25,000 clones, approximately 55% of them singletons. V shed 2 bases and J shed 12 bases, with 19 bases lying between them. Per germline, CDR1 MDHEN and CDR2 SYDVKM. The length of the CDR3 is 14 residues. This specimen belongs to a study of beta chain features in type 1 diabetes. The study, taken as a whole, reports: For Type 1 diabetes patients, all four CD4+ subsets carried TCRB CDR3s that were moderately but significantly shorter. In comparison with healthy donors, patients had naive, central memory and Treg TCRB repertoires that appeared more similar. Equally in patients and controls, PCR might preferentially amplify shorter templates.

CD4+ naive, central memory, regulatory and stem cell-like memory subsets were isolated by sorting on CD45RO/CCR7/CD25/CD127/CD95/CD27. Purity exceeding 98% was reached by all sorted populations. This TCR came from a woman younger than 30 with type 1 diabetes. Sequenced material: Tregs from blood. The chain links TRBV28 to TRBJ1-1; weak D call: TRBD1 (6 bases). CDR3 loop: CASSLQGMVRMPFF. The CDR3 DNA follows: TGTGCCAGCAGTTTACAGGGGATGGTCAGAATGCCTTTCTTT.